This T cell receptor beta chain stems from a study of T cells in Graves' hyperthyroidism and ophthalmopathy. Study background: Peripheral blood was obtained at initial diagnosis, preceding any treatment.

The CDR3 regions of TCR beta were amplified from RNA transcripts. The HTBI set primed first-round TCR CDR3 RT-PCR. TCRdb reanalysed the multiplex PCR reads using MiXCR and keeps one entry per CDR3 protein. This table holds 300,000 to 400,000 distinct CDR3 sequences, roughly 14% found once. This CDR3 has 15 amino acids. The ends lost 2 bases at V and 3 bases at J; junction bases unmatched: 6. From germline, CDR1 is SGHRS and CDR2 YFSETQ. Findings and limits, study-wide: Most clonotypes that expanded in the thyroid above 0.001 also showed up in blood.

Concerning this clonotype itself: The antigen is undetermined.

Each person with ophthalmopathy scored at least 3 on the Clinical Activity Score, reached NOSPECS grade 4 or higher, and had been ill under 3 months. This receptor was obtained from a woman aged 30 to 39 with Graves' ophthalmopathy. The sample was blood. The chain recombines TRBV5-1 with TRBJ2-3; TRBD2 matches 7 bases. CDR3 amino acids: CASSFRGVQTDTQYF. In DNA, the CDR3 is TGCGCCAGCAGCTTTCGGGGGGTTCAAACAGATACGCAGTATTTT.